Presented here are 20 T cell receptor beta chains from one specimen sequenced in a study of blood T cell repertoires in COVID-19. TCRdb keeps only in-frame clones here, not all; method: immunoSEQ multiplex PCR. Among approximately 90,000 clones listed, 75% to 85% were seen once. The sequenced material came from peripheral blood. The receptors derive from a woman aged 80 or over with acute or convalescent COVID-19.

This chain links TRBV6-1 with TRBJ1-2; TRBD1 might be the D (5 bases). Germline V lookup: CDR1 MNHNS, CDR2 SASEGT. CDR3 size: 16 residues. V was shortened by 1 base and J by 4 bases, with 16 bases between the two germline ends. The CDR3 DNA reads TGTGCCAGCAGTGAAGGGCTCTACGGGGGATTCTATGGCTACACCTTC. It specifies CASSEGLYGGFYGYTF.

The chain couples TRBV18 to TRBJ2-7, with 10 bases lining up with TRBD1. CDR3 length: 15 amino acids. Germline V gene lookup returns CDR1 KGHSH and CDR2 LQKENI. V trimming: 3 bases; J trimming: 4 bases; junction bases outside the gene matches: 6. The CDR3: CASSPTTGQGYEQYF. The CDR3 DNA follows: TGTGCCAGCTCACCTACAACGGGACAGGGGTACGAGCAGTACTTC.

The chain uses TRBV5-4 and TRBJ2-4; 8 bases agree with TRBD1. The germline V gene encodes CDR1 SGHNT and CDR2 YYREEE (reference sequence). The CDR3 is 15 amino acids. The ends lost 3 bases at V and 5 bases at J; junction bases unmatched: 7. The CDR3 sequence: CASSSQDRAQNIQYF. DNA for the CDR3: TGTGCCAGCAGCTCGCAGGACAGGGCCCAAAACATTCAGTACTTC.

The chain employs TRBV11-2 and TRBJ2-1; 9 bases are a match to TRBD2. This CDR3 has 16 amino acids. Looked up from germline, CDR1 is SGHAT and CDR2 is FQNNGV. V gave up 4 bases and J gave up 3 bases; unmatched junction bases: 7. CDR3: CASSSYSGRDYNEQFF. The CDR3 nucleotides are TGTGCCAGCAGCTCCTATAGCGGGAGAGACTACAATGAGCAGTTCTTC.

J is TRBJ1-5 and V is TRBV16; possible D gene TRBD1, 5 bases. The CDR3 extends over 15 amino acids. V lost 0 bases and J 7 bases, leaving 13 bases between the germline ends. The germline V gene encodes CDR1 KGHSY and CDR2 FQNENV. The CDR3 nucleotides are TGTGCCAGCAGCCAATCTTCAGGGTACGTACAGCCCCAGCATTTT. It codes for CASSQSSGYVQPQHF.

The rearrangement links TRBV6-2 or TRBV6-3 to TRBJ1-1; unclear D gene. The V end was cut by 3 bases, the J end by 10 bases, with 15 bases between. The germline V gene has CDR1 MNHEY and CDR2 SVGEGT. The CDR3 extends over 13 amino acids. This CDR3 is CASSYMWAEGAFF. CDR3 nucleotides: TGTGCCAGCAGTTATATGTGGGCGGAGGGAGCTTTCTTT.

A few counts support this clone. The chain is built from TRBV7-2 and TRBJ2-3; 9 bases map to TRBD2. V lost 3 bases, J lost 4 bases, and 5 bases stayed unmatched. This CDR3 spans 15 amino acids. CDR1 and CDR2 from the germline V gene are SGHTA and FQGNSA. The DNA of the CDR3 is TGTGCCAGCAGCTTTTTAGCGGGAGTGGCAGATACGCAGTATTTT. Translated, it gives CASSFLAGVADTQYF.

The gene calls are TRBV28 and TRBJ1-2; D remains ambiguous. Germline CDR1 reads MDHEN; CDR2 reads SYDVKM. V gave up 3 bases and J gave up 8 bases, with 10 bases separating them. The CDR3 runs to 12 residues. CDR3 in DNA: TGTGCCAGCAGTTTCCTATCTTACGGCTACACCTTC. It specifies CASSFLSYGYTF.

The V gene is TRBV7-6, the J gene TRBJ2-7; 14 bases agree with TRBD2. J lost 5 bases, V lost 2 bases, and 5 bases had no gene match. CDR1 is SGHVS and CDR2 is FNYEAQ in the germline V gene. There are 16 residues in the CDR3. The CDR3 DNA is TGTGCCAGCAGCTTAACCGGGACTAGCGGGAGTAACGAGCAGTACTTC. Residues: CASSLTGTSGSNEQYF.

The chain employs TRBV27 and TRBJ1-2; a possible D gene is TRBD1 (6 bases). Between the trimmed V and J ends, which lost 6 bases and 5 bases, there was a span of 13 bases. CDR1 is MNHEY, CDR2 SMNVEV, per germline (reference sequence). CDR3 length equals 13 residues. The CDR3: CASRPGELYGYTF. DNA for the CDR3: TGTGCCAGCAGGCCAGGGGAGTTGTATGGCTACACCTTC.

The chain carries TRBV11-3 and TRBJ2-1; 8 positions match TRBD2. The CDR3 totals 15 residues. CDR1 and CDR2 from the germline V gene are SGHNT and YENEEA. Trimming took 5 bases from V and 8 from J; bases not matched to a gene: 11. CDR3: CASSPRAGGSHEQFF. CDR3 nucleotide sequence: TGTGCCAGCAGCCCAAGGGCGGGAGGTTCCCATGAGCAGTTCTTC.

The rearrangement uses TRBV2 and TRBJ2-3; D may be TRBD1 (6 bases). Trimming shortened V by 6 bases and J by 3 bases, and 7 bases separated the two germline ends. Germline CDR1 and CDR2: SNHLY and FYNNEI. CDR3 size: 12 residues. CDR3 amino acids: CASRGTTDTQYF. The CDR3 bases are TGTGCCAGCAGGGGGACAACAGATACGCAGTATTTT. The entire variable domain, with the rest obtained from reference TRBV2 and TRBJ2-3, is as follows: EPEVTQTPSHQVTQMGQEVILRCVPISNHLYFYWYRQILGQKVEFLVSFYNNEISEKSEIFDDQFSVERPDGSNFTLKIRSTKLEDSAMYFCASRGTTDTQYFGPGTRLTVL.

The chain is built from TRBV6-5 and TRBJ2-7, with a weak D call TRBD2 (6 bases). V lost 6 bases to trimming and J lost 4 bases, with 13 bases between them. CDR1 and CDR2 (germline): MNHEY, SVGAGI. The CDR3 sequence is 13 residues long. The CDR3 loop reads CASSLQRVYEQYF. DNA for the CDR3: TGTGCCAGCAGCCTTCAGCGGGTATACGAGCAGTACTTC.

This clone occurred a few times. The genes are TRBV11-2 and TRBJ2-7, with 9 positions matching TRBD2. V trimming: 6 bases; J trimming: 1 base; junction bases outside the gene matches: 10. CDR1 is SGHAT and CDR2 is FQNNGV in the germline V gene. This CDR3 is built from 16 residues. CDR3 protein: CASRTISGGPSYEQYF. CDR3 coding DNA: TGTGCCAGCAGAACTATTAGCGGGGGCCCGTCCTACGAGCAGTACTTC.

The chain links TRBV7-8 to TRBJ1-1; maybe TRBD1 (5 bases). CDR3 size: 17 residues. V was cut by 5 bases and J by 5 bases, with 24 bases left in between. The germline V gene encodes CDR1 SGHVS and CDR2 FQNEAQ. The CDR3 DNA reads TGTGCCAGCAGCCCTAGGTCCGGAGTAGGGGTGGGGACTGAAGCTTTCTTT. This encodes CASSPRSGVGVGTEAFF. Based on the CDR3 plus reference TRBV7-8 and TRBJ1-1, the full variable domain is GAGVSQSPRYKVAKRGQDVALRCDPISGHVSLFWYQQALGQGPEFLTYFQNEAQLDKSGLPSDRFFAERPEGSVSTLKIQRTQQEDSAVYLCASSPRSGVGVGTEAFFGQGTRLTVV.

The CDR3 reads CASSLNGVTQYF. The DNA of the CDR3 is TGTGCCAGCAGCTTAAACGGGGTCACGCAGTATTTT. The chain recombines TRBV7-7 with TRBJ2-3; D perhaps matches TRBD2 (5 bases). This CDR3 is built from 12 residues. V dropped 2 bases and J dropped 9 bases, with 9 bases sitting between them. The V gene's germline CDR1 is SSHAT and CDR2 FNYEAQ (reference sequence).

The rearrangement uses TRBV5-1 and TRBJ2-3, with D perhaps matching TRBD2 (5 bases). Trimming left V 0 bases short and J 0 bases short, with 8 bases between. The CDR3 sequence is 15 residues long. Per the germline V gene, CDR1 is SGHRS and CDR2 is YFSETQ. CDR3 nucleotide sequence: TGCGCCAGCAGCTTGGTGGGCGGGAGCACAGATACGCAGTATTTT. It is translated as CASSLVGGSTDTQYF.

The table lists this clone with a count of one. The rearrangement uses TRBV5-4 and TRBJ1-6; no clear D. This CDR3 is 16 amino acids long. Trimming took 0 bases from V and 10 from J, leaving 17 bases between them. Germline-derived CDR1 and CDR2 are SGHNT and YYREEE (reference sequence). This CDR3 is CASSLAVGRIGSPLHF. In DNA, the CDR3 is TGTGCCAGCAGCTTGGCGGTGGGCAGGATCGGCTCACCCCTCCACTTT.

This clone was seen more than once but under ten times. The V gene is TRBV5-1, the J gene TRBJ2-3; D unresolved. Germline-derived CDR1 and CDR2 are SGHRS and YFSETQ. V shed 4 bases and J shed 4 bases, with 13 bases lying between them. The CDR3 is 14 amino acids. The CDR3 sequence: CASSPVQISDTQYF. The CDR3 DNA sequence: TGCGCCAGCAGCCCCGTCCAGATTTCAGATACGCAGTATTTT.

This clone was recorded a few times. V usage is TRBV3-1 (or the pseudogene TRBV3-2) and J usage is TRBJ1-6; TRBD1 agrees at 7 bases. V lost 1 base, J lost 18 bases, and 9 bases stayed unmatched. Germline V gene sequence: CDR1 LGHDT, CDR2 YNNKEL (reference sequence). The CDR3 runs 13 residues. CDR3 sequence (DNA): TGTGCCAGCAGCCAAGGTTGGGACAGCTCCCCCCACTTT. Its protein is CASSQGWDSSPHF.